Shown below are 29 T cell receptor beta chains from a single sample sequenced in a study of T cell changes during pregnancy in multiple sclerosis. Profiled with immunoSEQ multiplex PCR; TCRdb holds only in-frame clones, not every one. The sample records 95,000 to 100,000 clones, about 91% being singletons. Sequenced here: peripheral blood, sampled after pregnancy. The receptors come from a female donor in good health, enrolled as a control in a pregnancy study.

The CDR3 sequence: CASSLGLGGAGRGYTF. CDR3 DNA sequence: TGTGCCAGCAGCTTAGGCCTCGGGGGGGCAGGTCGTGGCTACACCTTC. V usage is TRBV13 and J usage is TRBJ1-2; TRBD1 is a possible D gene (6 bases). Germline lookup yields CDR1 PRHDT and CDR2 FYEKMQ (reference sequence). V was trimmed by 0 bases and J by 7 bases, leaving 18 bases between them. The CDR3 is 16 residues long.

The V gene is TRBV12-5, the J gene TRBJ1-1; 8 nucleotides align to TRBD1. CDR3 size: 13 residues. Germline V lookup: CDR1 LGHNT, CDR2 FRNRAP. Unmatched junction bases numbered 3, after V lost 4 bases and J lost 5 bases. CDR3 DNA sequence: TGTGCTAGTGGTTCGACAGGGGAGACTGAAGCTTTCTTT. Amino acids: CASGSTGETEAFF.

The CDR3 bases are TGTGCCAGTAGTATCCGGGACACGGGAGAGACCCAGTACTTC. Amino acid sequence: CASSIRDTGETQYF. J is TRBJ2-5 and V is TRBV19, with D maybe TRBD1 (6 bases). The germline V gene has CDR1 LNHDA and CDR2 SQIVND (reference sequence). Trimming cost V 3 bases and J 4 bases, with 12 bases left between them. The CDR3 sequence is 14 residues long. The full variable domain, completed using reference TRBV19 and TRBJ2-5, is DGGITQSPKYLFRKEGQNVTLSCEQNLNHDAMYWYRQDPGQGLRLIYYSQIVNDFQKGDIAEGYSVSREKKESFPLTVTSAQKNPTAFYLCASSIRDTGETQYFGPGTRLLVL.

This chain uses TRBV27 with TRBJ2-2; weak D call: TRBD1 (6 bases). CDR3 size: 14 residues. Trimming took off 3 bases at V and 7 bases at J, with 12 bases between the two ends. Germline V gene data show CDR1 as MNHEY and CDR2 as SMNVEV (reference sequence). The CDR3 protein is CASSFQGRGGELFF. CDR3 DNA: TGTGCCAGCAGTTTTCAGGGGCGAGGCGGGGAGCTGTTTTTT.

This clone has just one count. The chain uses TRBV2 and TRBJ2-1, with 8 bases lining up with TRBD2. This CDR3 is 14 amino acids long. V shed 3 bases and J 9 bases; nucleotides not matched to a gene: 7. Looked up from germline, CDR1 is SNHLY and CDR2 is FYNNEI. The CDR3 sequence: CASSDGTSRSEQFF. In DNA form, the CDR3 reads TGTGCCAGCAGTGACGGGACTAGTCGTAGTGAGCAGTTCTTC.

The J gene is TRBJ1-3, the V gene TRBV18; D unclear. Germline CDR1 is KGHSH and CDR2 is LQKENI. There are 17 residues in the CDR3. Trimming left V 3 bases short and J 1 base short, with 16 bases between. The CDR3: CASSPYLIDTSGNTIYF. In nucleotides, the CDR3 is TGTGCCAGCTCACCGTATCTAATCGACACTTCTGGAAACACCATATATTTT. Together with reference TRBV18 and TRBJ1-3, the CDR3 gives the full variable domain: NAGVMQNPRHLVRRRGQEARLRCSPMKGHSHVYWYRQLPEEGLKFMVYLQKENIIDESGMPKERFSAEFPKEGPSILRIQQVVRGDSAAYFCASSPYLIDTSGNTIYFGEGSWLTVV.

The chain has TRBV4-2 and TRBJ2-2; no reliable D call. The CDR3 length is 12 residues. CDR1 is LGHNA, CDR2 YNFKEQ, per germline. V was pared by 3 bases and J by 3 bases, with 2 bases between. DNA of the CDR3: TGTGCCAGCAGCCACTACACCGGGGAGCTGTTTTTT. Amino acids: CASSHYTGELFF.

This chain joins TRBV7-9 and TRBJ2-3, with 7 positions matching TRBD2. The V segment lost 0 bases and the J segment 4 bases; nucleotides outside the gene matches: 4. The CDR3 runs 15 residues. CDR1 and CDR2 (germline): SEHNR, FQNEAQ (reference sequence). CDR3 DNA: TGTGCCAGCAGCTTAGCCCTAGCGGAGGCAGATACGCAGTATTTT. Translation: CASSLALAEADTQYF.

This clone was seen just once. The gene calls are TRBV5-1 and TRBJ2-5; 8 bases map to TRBD2. CDR3 length: 15 amino acids. Trimming cost V 0 bases and J 5 bases; bases outside gene matches: 6. CDR1 and CDR2 from the germline V gene are SGHRS and YFSETQ. CDR3 nucleotide sequence: TGCGCCAGCAGCTTGGGGGGACTAGGCCCGGAGACCCAGTACTTC. This translates into CASSLGGLGPETQYF.

The chain recombines TRBV28 with TRBJ1-2; possible D gene TRBD1, 6 bases. The ends were cut back, 3 bases at V and 4 bases at J, with 9 bases in the middle. Germline values: CDR1 MDHEN, CDR2 SYDVKM. The CDR3 runs to 13 residues. The CDR3 DNA is TGTGCCAGCAGTTTGGGGGCTCCCTATGGCTACACCTTC. This gives the protein CASSLGAPYGYTF.

The rearrangement joins TRBV28 to TRBJ1-5, with D uncertain. This CDR3 is built from 18 residues. Trimming took off 2 bases at V and 3 bases at J, with 20 bases between the two ends. Germline CDR1 and CDR2: MDHEN and SYDVKM. The DNA for the CDR3 is TGTGCCAGCAGTTTAGTTGAGTCAGGCAGGATAGTCAATCAGCCCCAGCATTTT. It codes for CASSLVESGRIVNQPQHF. Looking up the rest from reference TRBV28 and TRBJ1-5 gives the full variable domain: DVKVTQSSRYLVKRTGEKVFLECVQDMDHENMFWYRQDPGLGLRLIYFSYDVKMKEKGDIPEGYSVSREKKERFSLILESASTNQTSMYLCASSLVESGRIVNQPQHFGDGTRLSIL.

The chain's CDR3 is CASSLRQGALVAEQFF. The CDR3 DNA follows: TGTGCCAGCAGCCTCAGACAGGGGGCTTTAGTGGCTGAGCAGTTCTTC. The V gene is TRBV2, the J gene TRBJ2-1, with TRBD1 identical over 10 bases. The CDR3 runs to 16 residues. V gave up 6 bases and J gave up 9 bases; unmatched junction bases: 14. Germline V lookup: CDR1 SNHLY, CDR2 FYNNEI.

This chain connects TRBV6-5 to TRBJ1-2; D might be TRBD1 (6 bases). The CDR3 is made up of 14 amino acids. V lost 0 bases, J lost 8 bases, and 13 bases lay in between. Germline V gene sequence: CDR1 MNHEY, CDR2 SVGAGI. CDR3 sequence: CASSYSHRETGYTF. The CDR3 nucleotides read TGTGCCAGCAGTTACTCCCACAGGGAGACAGGCTACACCTTC.

Note on this clone: Mismatch with germline at one junction end may stem from a read error. CDR3 nucleotide sequence: TGCAGTGCTAACTCGGGGAGCCCTAGGCACTTC. This gives the protein CSANSGSPRHF. The chain has TRBV20-1 and TRBJ2-4; perhaps TRBD2 as D (5 bases). The CDR3 contains 11 residues. Germline lookup yields CDR1 DFQATT and CDR2 SNEGSKA (reference sequence).

This chain links TRBV11-2 with TRBJ2-7; D remains ambiguous. The CDR3 is 13 amino acids. Per the germline V gene, CDR1 is SGHAT and CDR2 is FQNNGV. Trimming pared 3 bases from V and 6 bases from J, leaving 12 bases between. This CDR3 is CASSLAGFREQYF. The CDR3 coding sequence is TGTGCCAGCAGCTTGGCAGGCTTTCGCGAGCAGTACTTC. Full variable domain (remainder filled in from reference TRBV11-2 and TRBJ2-7): EAGVAQSPRYKIIEKRQSVAFWCNPISGHATLYWYQQILGQGPKLLIQFQNNGVVDDSQLPKDRFSAERLKGVDSTLKIQPAKLEDSAVYLCASSLAGFREQYFGPGTRLTVT.

The gene calls are TRBV15 and TRBJ1-2; 7 bases line up with TRBD1. V was clipped by 5 bases and J by 0 bases; unmatched bases: 6. Germline loops: CDR1 LNHNV, CDR2 YYDKDF (reference sequence). The CDR3 is made up of 15 amino acids. The CDR3 DNA reads TGTGCCACCAGCGGTGCAGGGGGAGCTAACTATGGCTACACCTTC. This codes for CATSGAGGANYGYTF.

There are a few counts of this clone. The chain joins TRBV19 to TRBJ1-5; 7 bases align to TRBD1. The CDR3 has 13 residues. The junction had 3 bases not matched to a gene; V was cut back by 5 bases and J by 5 bases. Germline V lookup: CDR1 LNHDA, CDR2 SQIVND (reference sequence). CDR3 sequence reads: CASSGRGDQPQHF. CDR3 coding DNA: TGTGCCAGTAGTGGCAGGGGGGATCAGCCCCAGCATTTT.

This chain joins TRBV18 and TRBJ2-2; TRBD1 is a possible D gene (5 bases). Germline-derived CDR1 and CDR2 are KGHSH and LQKENI. The germline V and J ends were trimmed by 5 bases and 0 bases, with 22 bases remaining between them. CDR3 size: 19 residues. For the CDR3, the DNA is TGTGCCAGCTCATCCCTGGCAGGGCCCCTACCCACGAACACCGGGGAGCTGTTTTTT. Its translation: CASSSLAGPLPTNTGELFF.

The CDR3 nucleotides are TGCGCCAGCAAGAAGGGAGGCTCCTACGAGCAGTACTTC. Protein: CASKKGGSYEQYF. This chain joins TRBV5-1 and TRBJ2-5; D is possibly TRBD2 (6 bases). The end of the DNA aligns better with TRBJ2-7, so the J call may be wrong. Germline-derived CDR1 and CDR2 are SGHRS and YFSETQ. The CDR3 is 13 residues long.

The genes are TRBV7-9 and TRBJ2-5, with D possibly being TRBD1 (6 bases). The germline CDR1 and CDR2 sequences are SEHNR and FQNEAQ (reference sequence). The CDR3 contains 15 residues. Trimming took off 8 bases at V and 5 bases at J, with 21 bases between the two ends. The CDR3 reads CASGLWGQGPETQYF. CDR3 nucleotide sequence: TGTGCCAGCGGGCTTTGGGGCCAGGGGCCGGAGACCCAGTACTTC.

This clone was recorded only once. The same CDR3 also results from other DNA sequences found in this sample. This chain connects TRBV25-1 to TRBJ1-6, with 7 positions matching TRBD1. The junction had 4 bases not matched to a gene; V was cut back by 1 base and J by 7 bases. The CDR3 has 15 amino acids. The V gene's germline CDR1 is MGHDK and CDR2 SYGVNS. The CDR3 DNA follows: TGTGCCAGCAGTGAATCTCGGACAGGAAATTCACCCCTCCACTTT. It yields the protein CASSESRTGNSPLHF.

This clone was seen once. The chain recombines TRBV19 with TRBJ2-2, with D tentatively TRBD1 (6 bases). With 6 bases removed from V and 7 bases from J, the gap between germline ends came to 18 bases. This CDR3 is 15 amino acids long. The germline V gene has CDR1 LNHDA and CDR2 SQIVND (reference sequence). The CDR3 bases are TGTGCCAGTAGGTTAGACAGGTTCGCGGGCGGGGAGCTGTTTTTT. This gives the protein CASRLDRFAGGELFF.

This clone was picked up a small number of times. The sample carries other DNA sequences with the same CDR3. The DNA of the CDR3 is TGTGCCAGCAGTCCCCGGACAGGGGGCAGGGATGGCTACACCTTC. Protein product: CASSPRTGGRDGYTF. V and J are TRBV27 and TRBJ1-2; 11 positions match TRBD1. The junction had 8 bases not matched to a gene; V was cut back by 5 bases and J by 6 bases. From germline, CDR1 is MNHEY and CDR2 SMNVEV (reference sequence). The CDR3 sequence is 15 residues long.

The chain has TRBV6-5 and TRBJ1-1, with D maybe TRBD1 (5 bases). Germline CDR1 reads MNHEY; CDR2 reads SVGAGI. This CDR3 contains 14 residues. V gave up 6 bases and J gave up 5 bases, with 16 bases separating them. CDR3 nucleotides: TGTGCCAGCAGCGGGGGTGGGGGAGGAACTGAAGCTTTCTTT. Its translation: CASSGGGGGTEAFF.

This clone was counted once. The chain links TRBV19 to TRBJ2-4; TRBD2 is a possible D gene (5 bases). Trimming shortened V by 0 bases and J by 6 bases, and 9 bases separated the two germline ends. Germline lookup yields CDR1 LNHDA and CDR2 SQIVND (reference sequence). This CDR3 comprises 14 residues. CDR3 bases: TGTGCCAGTAGTATAGATGTCGAGGGAAACATTCAGTACTTC. This translates into CASSIDVEGNIQYF.

The chain is built from TRBV6-1 and TRBJ2-4; TRBD2 matches at 14 bases. The J segment lost 1 base and the V segment lost 2 bases, leaving 10 bases of the junction unmatched. Germline V gene data show CDR1 as MNHNS and CDR2 as SASEGT. The CDR3 contains 20 residues. The CDR3 protein is CASSERGLAGDIGAKNIQYF. The CDR3, as DNA: TGTGCCAGCAGTGAAAGGGGACTAGCGGGAGATATAGGGGCCAAAAACATTCAGTACTTC.

The chain uses TRBV29-1 and TRBJ1-1, with D tentatively TRBD1 (5 bases). V was pared by 4 bases and J by 1 base, with 7 bases between. The germline V gene has CDR1 SQVTM and CDR2 ANQGSEA. The CDR3 totals 12 residues. The CDR3 sequence is CSVAQGNTEAFF. DNA of the CDR3: TGCAGCGTTGCTCAGGGGAACACTGAAGCTTTCTTT.

The rearrangement uses TRBV7-3 and TRBJ2-3; 9 nucleotides align to TRBD2. From germline, CDR1 is SGHTA and CDR2 FQGTGA. This CDR3 is 18 amino acids long. After removal of 1 base from V and 0 bases from J, the junction contained 8 bases not matched to a gene. The CDR3 sequence is CASSLSGAGGTSTDTQYF. The CDR3 DNA reads TGTGCCAGCAGCTTAAGTGGGGCGGGGGGGACTAGCACAGATACGCAGTATTTT.

The chain carries TRBV30 and TRBJ1-1; the D gene is possibly TRBD1 (6 bases). The CDR3 is made up of 13 amino acids. The V end was cut by 2 bases, the J end by 2 bases, with 9 bases between. CDR1 is GTSNPN, CDR2 SVGIG, per germline (reference sequence). DNA for the CDR3: TGTGCCTGGAGTTCCGGGACAAACACTGAAGCTTTCTTT. This encodes CAWSSGTNTEAFF.